This TCR beta chain was retrieved from a study of T-cell reconstitution after alpha-beta-depleted transplantation in children. This clonotype was detected only a few times. Its antigen is unidentified. Study-wide points: T-cell counts and diversity at one year following transplant were attributed mainly to newly produced T cells. Several patients had high TCRbeta diversity at day 60; it came from surviving recipient T cells and thymic progenitors.

Germline assignment: CDR1 SGHRS and CDR2 YFSETQ. The CDR3 spans 16 residues. V dropped 5 bases and J dropped 2; count of bases not matched to a gene: 7. Unique molecular identifiers tagged the TCRbeta library. A single record per CDR3 protein comes from TCRdb applying MiXCR to the PCR reads. The table records fewer than 550,000 distinct CDR3 sequences, roughly an eighth of them present only once. V and J are TRBV5-1 and TRBJ2-5; 12 nucleotides agree with TRBD2. The clonotype was recovered from a female patient between 2 and 15 years old who had a stem cell transplant for aplastic anemia, so the T cells may come from the graft donor. This material consisted of PBMCs, mostly from graft donor cells, taken 180 days after TCRalphabeta/CD19-depleted stem cell transplant. Here the CDR3 DNA reads TGCGCCAGCAGTTTTCTAGCGGGAGGGACTCAAGAGACCCAGTACTTC. This translates into CASSFLAGGTQETQYF.